The clone carrying this T cell receptor (beta chain) was seen only a few times. Its antigen is still unknown. These data belong to a study of cytomegalovirus exposure and HLA in healthy donors. Findings and limits, study-wide: After further analysis at a later stage, under 20,000 TCR beta sequences were associated with HLA alleles at 0.05 false discovery rate.

Vbeta (60) and Jbeta (13) primers were used in the PCR. Measured with immunoSEQ multiplex PCR; TCRdb has only the in-frame clones, and not every one. The sample contains about 140,000 clones, roughly 77% of which appear only once. At the time of sampling, donors were nominally healthy, though unrecorded immune exposures were likely. The germline V gene encodes CDR1 MNHNS and CDR2 SASEGT. CDR3 length equals 11 residues. V was shortened by 6 bases and J by 7 bases, with 9 bases between the two germline ends. The source material was PBMCs. This sequence joins TRBV6-1 and TRBJ1-2; possible D gene TRBD1, 6 bases. This receptor was taken from a young woman in good health and CMV-seronegative. The CDR3 here is CASRNRAGYTF. CDR3 in DNA: TGTGCCAGCAGAAACAGGGCTGGCTACACCTTC.